The entry below gives a single T cell receptor beta chain sequence along with its context. Alongside a J-beta primer mix, a sample-barcoded 5' primer served in a second PCR lasting roughly 6 to 11 cycles. One entry per CDR3 protein, called by TCRdb with MiXCR from the 5' RACE reads. The sample has some 560,000 distinct CDR3 sequences, about 27% seen once. This sample is part of a study of blood T cells in healthy people across ages. CDR1 and CDR2 (germline): SGHTA, FQGTGA. V was cut by 0 bases and J by 5 bases, with 5 bases left in between. This CDR3 spans 13 amino acids. RNA extraction gave at least 5 micrograms of total RNA per sample. These data were likewise used in another study, on T cells of mothers and their children. That report notes: TCR recombination output is shaped by thymic selection similarly in related and unrelated pairs.

The sequenced sample was blood. The TCR comes from a boy younger than 10 in good health. V is TRBV7-3 and J is TRBJ1-5, with D perhaps TRBD1 (5 bases). CDR3 loop: CASSLTRDQPQHF. The DNA for the CDR3 is TGTGCCAGCAGCTTAACCAGGGATCAGCCCCAGCATTTT.